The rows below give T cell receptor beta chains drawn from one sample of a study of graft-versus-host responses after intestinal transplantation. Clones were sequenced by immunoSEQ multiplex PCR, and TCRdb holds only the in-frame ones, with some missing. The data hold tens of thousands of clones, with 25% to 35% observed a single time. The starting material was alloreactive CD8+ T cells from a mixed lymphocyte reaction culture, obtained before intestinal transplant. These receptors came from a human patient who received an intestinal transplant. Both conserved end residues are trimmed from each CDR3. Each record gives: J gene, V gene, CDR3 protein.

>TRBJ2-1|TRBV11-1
ASSLVASGGSFYNEQF
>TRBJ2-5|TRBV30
ALGGVQETQY
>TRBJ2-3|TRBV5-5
ASSLTPVGGGADTQY
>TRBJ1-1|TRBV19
ASSIYYEAF
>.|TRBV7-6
ASSLEARAGAYEQY
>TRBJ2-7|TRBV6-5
ASSYRGAYEQY
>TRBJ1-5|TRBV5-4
ASSLVKLGNQPQH
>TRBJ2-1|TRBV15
ATRWLSGNEQF
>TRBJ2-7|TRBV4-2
ASSQVWLDATYEQY
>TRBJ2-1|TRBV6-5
ASTLGPNLNNEQF
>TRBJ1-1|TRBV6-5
AVRDRAPEAF
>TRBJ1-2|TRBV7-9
ASSAAYGYT
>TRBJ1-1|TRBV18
ASSPENTEAF
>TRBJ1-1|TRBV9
ASSVRGDTEAF
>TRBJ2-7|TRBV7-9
ASSRLRDRSYEQY
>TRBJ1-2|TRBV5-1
ASRRPGTGNYGYT
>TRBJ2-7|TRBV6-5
ASSYLGDSYEQY